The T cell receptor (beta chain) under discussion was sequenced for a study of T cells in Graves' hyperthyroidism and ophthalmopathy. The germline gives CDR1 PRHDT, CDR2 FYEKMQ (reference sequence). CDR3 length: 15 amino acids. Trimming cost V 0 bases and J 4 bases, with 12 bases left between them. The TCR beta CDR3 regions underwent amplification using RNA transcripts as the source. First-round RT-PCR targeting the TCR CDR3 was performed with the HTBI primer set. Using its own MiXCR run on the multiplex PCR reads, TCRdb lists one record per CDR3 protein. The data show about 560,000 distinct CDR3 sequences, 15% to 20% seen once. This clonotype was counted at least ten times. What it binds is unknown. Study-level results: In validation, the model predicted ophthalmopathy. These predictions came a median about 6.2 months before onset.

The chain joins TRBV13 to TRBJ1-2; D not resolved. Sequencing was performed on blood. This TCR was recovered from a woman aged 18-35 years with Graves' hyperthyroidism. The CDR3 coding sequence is TGTGCCAGCAGCTTAGGCCGGGCCACCTTCTATGGCTACACCTTC. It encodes CASSLGRATFYGYTF.